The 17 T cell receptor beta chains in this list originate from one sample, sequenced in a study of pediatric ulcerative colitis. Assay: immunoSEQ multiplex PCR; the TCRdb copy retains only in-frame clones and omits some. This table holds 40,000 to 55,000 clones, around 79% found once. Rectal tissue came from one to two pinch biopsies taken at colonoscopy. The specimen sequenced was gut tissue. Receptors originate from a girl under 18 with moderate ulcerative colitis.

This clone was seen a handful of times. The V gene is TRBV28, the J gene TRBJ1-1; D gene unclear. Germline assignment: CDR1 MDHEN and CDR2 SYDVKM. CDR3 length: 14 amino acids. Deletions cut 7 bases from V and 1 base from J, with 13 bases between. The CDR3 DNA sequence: TGTGCCAGCACCGAAATAGCGAGGAACACTGAAGCTTTCTTT. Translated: CASTEIARNTEAFF.

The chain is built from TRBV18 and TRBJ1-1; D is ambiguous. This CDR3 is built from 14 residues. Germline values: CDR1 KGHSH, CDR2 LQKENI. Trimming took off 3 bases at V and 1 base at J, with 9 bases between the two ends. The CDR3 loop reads CASSPDGSNTEAFF. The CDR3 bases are TGTGCCAGCTCACCGGACGGATCGAACACTGAAGCTTTCTTT.

The CDR3 loop reads CASSSGPSPYEQYF. The CDR3, as DNA: TGTGCCAGCAGCTCGGGCCCTTCCCCCTACGAGCAGTACTTC. V is TRBV7-2 and J is TRBJ2-7; D unresolved. Germline V gene data show CDR1 as SGHTA and CDR2 as FQGNSA. CDR3 length equals 14 residues. V lost 4 bases and J lost 2, with 12 bases in between.

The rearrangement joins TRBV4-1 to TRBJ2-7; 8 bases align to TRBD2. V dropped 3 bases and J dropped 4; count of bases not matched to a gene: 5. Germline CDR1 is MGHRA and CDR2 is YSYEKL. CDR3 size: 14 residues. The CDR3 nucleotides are TGCGCCAGCAGCCACACTAGCGGCCCTTACGAGCAGTACTTC. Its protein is CASSHTSGPYEQYF.

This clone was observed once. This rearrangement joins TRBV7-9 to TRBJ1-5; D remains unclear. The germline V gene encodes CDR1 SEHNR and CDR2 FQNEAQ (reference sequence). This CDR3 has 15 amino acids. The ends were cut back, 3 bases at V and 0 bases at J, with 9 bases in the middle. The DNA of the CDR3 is TGTGCCAGCAGCTTGTCGGTGGATAGCAATCAGCCCCAGCATTTT. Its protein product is CASSLSVDSNQPQHF. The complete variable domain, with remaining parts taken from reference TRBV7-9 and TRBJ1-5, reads DTGVSQNPRHKITKRGQNVTFRCDPISEHNRLYWYRQTLGQGPEFLTYFQNEAQLEKSRLLSDRFSAERPKGSFSTLEIQRTEQGDSAMYLCASSLSVDSNQPQHFGDGTRLSIL.

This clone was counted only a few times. The CDR3 nucleotides read TGTGCCAGCAGTGAACGGGGGGCACTTAGTCAGCCCCAGCATTTT. This gives the protein CASSERGALSQPQHF. The chain joins TRBV2 to TRBJ1-5; maybe TRBD1 (6 bases). CDR3 length equals 15 residues. Germline V gene data show CDR1 as SNHLY and CDR2 as FYNNEI. Trimming removed 2 bases at V and 6 bases at J, with 14 bases between. The entire variable domain, with the rest obtained from reference TRBV2 and TRBJ1-5, is as follows: EPEVTQTPSHQVTQMGQEVILRCVPISNHLYFYWYRQILGQKVEFLVSFYNNEISEKSEIFDDQFSVERPDGSNFTLKIRSTKLEDSAMYFCASSERGALSQPQHFGDGTRLSIL.

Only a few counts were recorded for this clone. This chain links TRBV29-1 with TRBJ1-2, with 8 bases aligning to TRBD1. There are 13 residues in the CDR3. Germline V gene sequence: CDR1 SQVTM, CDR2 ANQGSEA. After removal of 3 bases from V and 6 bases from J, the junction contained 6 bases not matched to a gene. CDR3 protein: CSVETGEMDGYTF. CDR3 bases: TGCAGCGTTGAGACAGGGGAGATGGATGGCTACACCTTC.

The CDR3 DNA follows: TGTGCCAGCAGTCCAAGCGGGAGGGTCCCAGAGACCCAGTACTTC. This translates into CASSPSGRVPETQYF. V and J are TRBV27 and TRBJ2-5, with TRBD2 identical over 10 bases. V shed 5 bases and J 4 bases; nucleotides not matched to a gene: 7. The CDR3 runs 15 residues. Germline V gene data show CDR1 as MNHEY and CDR2 as SMNVEV (reference sequence).

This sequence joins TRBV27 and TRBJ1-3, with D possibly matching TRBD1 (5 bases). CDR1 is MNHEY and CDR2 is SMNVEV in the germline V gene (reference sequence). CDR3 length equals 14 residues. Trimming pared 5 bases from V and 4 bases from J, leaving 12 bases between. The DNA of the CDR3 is TGTGCCAGCAGTAGTCAGGGTTCCGGAAACACCATATATTTT. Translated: CASSSQGSGNTIYF.

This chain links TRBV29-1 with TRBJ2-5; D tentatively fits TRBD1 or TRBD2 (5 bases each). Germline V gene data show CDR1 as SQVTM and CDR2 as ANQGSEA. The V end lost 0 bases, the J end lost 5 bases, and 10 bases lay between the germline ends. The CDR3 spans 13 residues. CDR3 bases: TGCAGCGTTGAAGAGTTGGGGGTTGAGACCCAGTACTTC. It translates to CSVEELGVETQYF.

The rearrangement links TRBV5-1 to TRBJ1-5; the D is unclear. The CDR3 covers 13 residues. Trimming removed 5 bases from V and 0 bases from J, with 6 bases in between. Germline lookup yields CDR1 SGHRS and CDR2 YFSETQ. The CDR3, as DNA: TGCGCCAGCAGAGAGGGTAGCAATCAGCCCCAGCATTTT. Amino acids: CASREGSNQPQHF.

CDR3 region: CASSEELREQFF. CDR3 nucleotides: TGTGCCAGCAGTGAAGAGCTCCGTGAGCAGTTCTTC. The V and J genes are TRBV2 and TRBJ2-1, with D uncertain. V lost 1 base to trimming and J lost 9 bases, with 7 bases between them. CDR1 is SNHLY and CDR2 is FYNNEI in the germline V gene. This CDR3 has 12 amino acids.

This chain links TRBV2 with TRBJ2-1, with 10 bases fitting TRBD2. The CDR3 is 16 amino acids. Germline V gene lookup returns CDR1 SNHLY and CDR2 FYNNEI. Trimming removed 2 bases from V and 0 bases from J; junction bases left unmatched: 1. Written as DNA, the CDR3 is TGTGCCAGCAGTGAACCTAGCGGGAGCTCCTACAATGAGCAGTTCTTC. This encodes CASSEPSGSSYNEQFF.

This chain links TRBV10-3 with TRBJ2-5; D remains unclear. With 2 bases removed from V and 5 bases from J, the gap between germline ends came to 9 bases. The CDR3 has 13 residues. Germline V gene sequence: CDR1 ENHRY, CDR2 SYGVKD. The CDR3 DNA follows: TGTGCCATCAGTGAGCTAGGGAAGGAGACCCAGTACTTC. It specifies CAISELGKETQYF.

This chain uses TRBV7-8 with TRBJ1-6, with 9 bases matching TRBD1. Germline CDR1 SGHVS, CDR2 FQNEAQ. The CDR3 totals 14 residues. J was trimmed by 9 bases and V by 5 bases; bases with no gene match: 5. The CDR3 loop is CASSTTGGASPLHF. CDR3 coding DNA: TGTGCCAGCAGCACAACAGGGGGCGCTTCACCCCTCCACTTT.

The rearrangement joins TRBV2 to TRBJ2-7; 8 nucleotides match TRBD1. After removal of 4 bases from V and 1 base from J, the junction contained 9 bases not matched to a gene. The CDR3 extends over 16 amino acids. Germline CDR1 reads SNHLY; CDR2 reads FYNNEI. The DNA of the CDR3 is TGTGCCAGCAGTGGAAAGGGACAGGCAATGTCCTACGAGCAGTACTTC. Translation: CASSGKGQAMSYEQYF.

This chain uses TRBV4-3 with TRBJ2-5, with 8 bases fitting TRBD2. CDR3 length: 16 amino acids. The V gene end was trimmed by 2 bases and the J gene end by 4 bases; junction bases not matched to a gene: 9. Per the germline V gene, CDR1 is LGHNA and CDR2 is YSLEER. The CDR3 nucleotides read TGCGCCAGCAGCCAACACCCCGGGGGGGCGGCAGAGACCCAGTACTTC. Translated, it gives CASSQHPGGAAETQYF.